The 31 T cell receptor beta chains given below trace back to one sample, sequenced in a study of blood T cell repertoires in COVID-19. Only in-frame clones appear in the TCRdb table, and some are missing; sequencing was by immunoSEQ multiplex PCR. Of tens of thousands of clones in the sample, about 81% were seen once. The specimen was peripheral blood. The receptors stem from a human donor in a cohort sampled during active COVID-19.

This rearrangement joins TRBV6-5 to TRBJ1-3, with D maybe TRBD1 (6 bases). Trimming stripped 9 bases from V and 2 bases from J, with 14 bases between. CDR1 is MNHEY, CDR2 SVGAGI, per germline. The CDR3 has 14 amino acids. The DNA of the CDR3 is TGTGCCAGTACCAGGGGCTCCCCTGGAAACACCATATATTTT. Protein product: CASTRGSPGNTIYF.

This clone was counted a single time. The V call is TRBV7-9, the J call TRBJ2-7; TRBD2 is a possible D gene (5 bases). The CDR3 covers 13 residues. CDR1 and CDR2 from the germline V gene are SEHNR and FQNEAQ (reference sequence). Trimming took off 4 bases at V and 12 bases at J, with 19 bases between the two ends. The CDR3 DNA follows: TGTGCCAGCAGCTGGGCCGGGAACGGAGATCGGTACTTC. Amino acids: CASSWAGNGDRYF.

The V call is TRBV5-1, the J call TRBJ1-3; a possible D gene is TRBD1 (5 bases). Trimming shortened V by 0 bases and J by 2 bases, and 6 bases separated the two germline ends. Germline V gene lookup returns CDR1 SGHRS and CDR2 YFSETQ. The CDR3 covers 14 residues. Here the CDR3 DNA reads TGCGCCAGCAGCTTGGTAGGGGCTGGAAACACCATATATTTT. Translating gives CASSLVGAGNTIYF.

The chain is built from TRBV29-1 and TRBJ2-7; 10 bases match TRBD2. The CDR3 covers 12 residues. Per the germline V gene, CDR1 is SQVTM and CDR2 is ANQGSEA. The V and J ends lost 5 bases and 7 bases, in that order; junction bases with no gene match: 5. The CDR3 here is CSVTSGVGEQYF. The DNA for the CDR3 is TGCAGCGTTACTAGCGGGGTAGGGGAGCAGTACTTC.

V gene TRBV15 combines with J gene TRBJ1-1; the D gene is possibly TRBD1 (5 bases). The CDR3 contains 13 residues. CDR1 is LNHNV, CDR2 YYDKDF, per germline (reference sequence). V shed 0 bases and J shed 7 bases, with 9 bases lying between them. In nucleotides, the CDR3 is TGTGCCACCAGCAGAGATTCGGGGGATGAAGCTTTCTTT. Its protein product is CATSRDSGDEAFF.

This rearrangement joins TRBV24-1 to TRBJ2-5, with D perhaps TRBD2 (6 bases). Germline-derived CDR1 and CDR2 are KGHDR and SFDVKD. V lost 8 bases to trimming and J lost 3 bases, with 12 bases between them. This CDR3 is built from 13 residues. Here the CDR3 reads CATTSRGEETQYF. Written as DNA, the CDR3 is TGTGCCACCACCTCACGCGGGGAAGAGACCCAGTACTTC.

The chain recombines TRBV10-2 with TRBJ2-1, with D maybe TRBD1 (8 bases). The germline V and J ends were trimmed by 6 bases and 5 bases, with 17 bases remaining between them. Germline loops: CDR1 WSHSY, CDR2 SAAADI. The CDR3 loop spans 15 amino acids. The CDR3 DNA is TGCGCCAGCAGAAAGCTACAGGGGGGGGACAATGAGCAGTTCTTC. Amino acid sequence: CASRKLQGGDNEQFF.

The chain joins TRBV2 to TRBJ1-5; no reliable D call. V was pared by 2 bases and J by 1 base, with 9 bases between. Germline V gene sequence: CDR1 SNHLY, CDR2 FYNNEI. The CDR3 contains 15 residues. CDR3 coding DNA: TGTGCCAGCAGTGAAATCCCCTTAAGCAATCAGCCCCAGCATTTT. It is translated as CASSEIPLSNQPQHF.

The rearrangement uses TRBV19 and TRBJ2-5, with TRBD2 matching 8 bases. CDR1 and CDR2 from the germline V gene are LNHDA and SQIVND (reference sequence). The CDR3 is 14 amino acids. Trimming cost V 1 base and J 7 bases; bases outside gene matches: 5. CDR3 sequence (DNA): TGTGCCAGTAGTATAGGCGGGGGGCCCGGGACCCAGTACTTC. This translates into CASSIGGGPGTQYF.

The rearrangement uses TRBV7-9 and TRBJ1-1; D unresolved. The CDR3 length is 15 residues. V was shortened by 3 bases and J by 1 base, with 12 bases between the two germline ends. Germline assignment: CDR1 SEHNR and CDR2 FQNEAQ (reference sequence). CDR3 loop: CASSFASYSNTEAFF. CDR3 bases: TGTGCCAGCAGCTTTGCGTCCTACTCGAACACTGAAGCTTTCTTT.

The CDR3 loop is CASGLPNPTGHTEAFF. CDR3 in DNA: TGTGCTAGTGGTTTGCCGAACCCGACAGGACACACTGAAGCTTTCTTT. The gene calls are TRBV12-5 and TRBJ1-1; D is perhaps TRBD1 (6 bases). Germline values: CDR1 LGHNT, CDR2 FRNRAP. Trimming cost V 2 bases and J 3 bases, with 16 bases left between them. The CDR3 is made up of 16 amino acids. The whole variable domain, filled in from reference TRBV12-5 and TRBJ1-1, reads DARVTQTPRHKVTEMGQEVTMRCQPILGHNTVFWYRQTMMQGLELLAYFRNRAPLDDSGMPKDRFSAEMPDATLATLKIQPSEPRDSAVYFCASGLPNPTGHTEAFFGQGTRLTVV.

The chain joins TRBV7-2 to TRBJ1-1; tentative D call: TRBD1 (6 bases). From germline, CDR1 is SGHTA and CDR2 FQGNSA. This CDR3 region has 16 residues. The V gene lost 1 base and the J gene lost 5 bases, with 17 bases spanning the gap. CDR3 sequence reads: CASSLERGGEGTEAFF. DNA for the CDR3: TGTGCCAGCAGCTTAGAGCGGGGGGGCGAGGGGACTGAAGCTTTCTTT. The full variable domain, its missing parts supplied by reference TRBV7-2 and TRBJ1-1, is GAGVSQSPSNKVTEKGKDVELRCDPISGHTALYWYRQSLGQGLEFLIYFQGNSAPDKSGLPSDRFSAERTGGSVSTLTIQRTQQEDSAVYLCASSLERGGEGTEAFFGQGTRLTVV.

This chain links TRBV15 with TRBJ1-1, with TRBD1 as a possible D gene (5 bases). Germline assignment: CDR1 LNHNV and CDR2 YYDKDF (reference sequence). Trimming took off 1 base at V and 5 bases at J, with 11 bases between the two ends. This CDR3 comprises 14 residues. Here the CDR3 DNA reads TGTGCCACCAGCAGAGGGGGCCGGGGGACTGAAGCTTTCTTT. This codes for CATSRGGRGTEAFF.

V gene TRBV18 combines with J gene TRBJ1-2; no reliable D call. Trimming pared 4 bases from V and 0 bases from J, leaving 15 bases between. Germline CDR1 KGHSH, CDR2 LQKENI. The CDR3 is 16 amino acids. The CDR3 DNA reads TGTGCCAGCTCACGTAGTAGTCCAGGCACTAACTATGGCTACACCTTC. It specifies CASSRSSPGTNYGYTF. Based on the CDR3 plus reference TRBV18 and TRBJ1-2, the full variable domain is NAGVMQNPRHLVRRRGQEARLRCSPMKGHSHVYWYRQLPEEGLKFMVYLQKENIIDESGMPKERFSAEFPKEGPSILRIQQVVRGDSAAYFCASSRSSPGTNYGYTFGSGTRLTVV.

This clone turned up a few times. The chain couples TRBV7-8 to TRBJ2-1; TRBD1 might be the D (6 bases). Trimming pared 6 bases from V and 6 bases from J, leaving 24 bases between. The CDR3 runs 17 residues. Germline V CDR1 and CDR2: SGHVS, FQNEAQ. The CDR3 DNA reads TGTGCCAGCAGGGAGCCATGGTTTATGCTAGGGGGCAATGAGCAGTTCTTC. Encoded protein: CASREPWFMLGGNEQFF.

Here the CDR3 reads CATSVTGGVGETQYF. As DNA, the CDR3 is TGTGCCACCTCGGTAACAGGGGGCGTGGGAGAGACCCAGTACTTC. The chain links TRBV2 to TRBJ2-5; 9 bases fit TRBD1. After removal of 10 bases from V and 4 bases from J, the junction contained 13 bases not matched to a gene. Germline assignment: CDR1 SNHLY and CDR2 FYNNEI. This CDR3 has 15 amino acids.

The chain links TRBV12-3 or TRBV12-4 to TRBJ2-7; 7 bases map to TRBD2. The CDR3 covers 13 residues. V lost 8 bases, J lost 5 bases, and 9 bases stayed unmatched. The CDR3 DNA follows: TGTGCCAGCGGGGGGGAGCGGGGTGACGAGCAGTACTTC. Its translation is CASGGERGDEQYF.

This chain connects TRBV7-9 to TRBJ2-3, with D hard to call. V dropped 2 bases and J dropped 5 bases, with 5 bases sitting between them. CDR3 size: 12 residues. The germline CDR1 and CDR2 sequences are SEHNR and FQNEAQ (reference sequence). The CDR3 sequence is CASSLSVDTQYF. CDR3 DNA sequence: TGTGCCAGCAGCTTATCGGTAGATACGCAGTATTTT.

There are a few counts of this clone. The chain combines TRBV7-8 with TRBJ2-2, with a weak D call TRBD2 (6 bases). Per germline, CDR1 SGHVS and CDR2 FQNEAQ. Trimming left V 5 bases short and J 0 bases short, with 16 bases between. The CDR3 length is 17 residues. The CDR3 coding sequence is TGTGCCAGCAGCATGGGACTCCGAGGTGCGAACACCGGGGAGCTGTTTTTT. Translation: CASSMGLRGANTGELFF.

The J gene is TRBJ2-1, the V gene TRBV9, with 11 bases that match TRBD2. The CDR3 sequence is 15 residues long. The germline CDR1 and CDR2 sequences are SGDLS and YYNGEE. V was clipped by 0 bases and J by 6 bases; unmatched bases: 2. This chain's CDR3 is CASSVGTSGGNEQFF. The CDR3 region has the DNA TGTGCCAGCAGCGTAGGCACTAGCGGGGGCAATGAGCAGTTCTTC.

The gene calls are TRBV28 and TRBJ1-1, with a weak D call TRBD1 (5 bases). The CDR3 totals 14 residues. Germline-derived CDR1 and CDR2 are MDHEN and SYDVKM. Trimming removed 8 bases from V and 3 bases from J, with 16 bases in between. The CDR3 here is CASSPGDGDTEAFF. In nucleotides, the CDR3 is TGTGCCAGCTCCCCGGGGGATGGGGACACTGAAGCTTTCTTT.

The chain carries TRBV2 and TRBJ2-7, with 10 nucleotides matching TRBD1. Germline V gene data show CDR1 as SNHLY and CDR2 as FYNNEI. Germline trimming cut 4 bases from V and 4 bases from J; bases unmatched to any gene: 4. There are 14 residues in the CDR3. As DNA, the CDR3 is TGTGCCAGCAGTGGGGGACAGGGGTCGTACGAGCAGTACTTC. Amino acids: CASSGGQGSYEQYF.

This chain connects TRBV9 to TRBJ2-1; 8 bases line up with TRBD2. V lost 1 base and J lost 3; bases outside the gene matches: 6. The CDR3 is 16 residues long. Germline lookup yields CDR1 SGDLS and CDR2 YYNGEE. CDR3 DNA sequence: TGTGCCAGCAGCGTAACAGCGGGGGCTTACTACAATGAGCAGTTCTTC. Its translation: CASSVTAGAYYNEQFF.

This clone was observed a single time. The V gene is TRBV18, the J gene TRBJ1-2; 7 positions agree with TRBD1. V was pared by 4 bases and J by 6 bases, with 11 bases of the junction left unmatched. This CDR3 is 15 amino acids long. Germline V gene data show CDR1 as KGHSH and CDR2 as LQKENI. The CDR3 here is CASSLAFRDSHGYTF. The DNA of the CDR3 is TGTGCCAGCTCACTTGCATTCCGGGACAGCCATGGCTACACCTTC.

The chain uses TRBV10-3 and TRBJ1-2, with no clear D. V was cut by 2 bases and J by 8 bases, with 21 bases left in between. The germline CDR1 and CDR2 sequences are ENHRY and SYGVKD. The CDR3 contains 16 residues. In nucleotides, the CDR3 is TGTGCCATCAGTGAGAGGGCGTCAGGCTTAGCGGAGGGCTACACCTTC. Its protein product is CAISERASGLAEGYTF.

The rearrangement uses TRBV27 and TRBJ2-2; 8 bases agree with TRBD2. J lost 5 bases, V lost 6 bases, and 8 bases had no gene match. There are 15 residues in the CDR3. Per the germline V gene, CDR1 is MNHEY and CDR2 is SMNVEV (reference sequence). In DNA form, the CDR3 reads TGTGCCAGCAGGAACGGGGGGGCCGTTACCGGGGAGCTGTTTTTT. Translating it yields CASRNGGAVTGELFF.

This clone was observed a few times. The chain recombines TRBV6-2 or TRBV6-3 with TRBJ1-5; D remains ambiguous. This CDR3 is built from 15 residues. Trimming pared 0 bases from V and 6 bases from J, leaving 12 bases between. Germline V lookup: CDR1 MNHEY, CDR2 SVGEGT. CDR3 amino acids: CASSYSTPSGQPQHF. CDR3 bases: TGTGCCAGCAGTTACTCGACCCCCTCGGGTCAGCCCCAGCATTTT.

This chain uses TRBV24-1 with TRBJ1-1; D may be TRBD1 (6 bases). Germline assignment: CDR1 KGHDR and CDR2 SFDVKD. V was clipped by 4 bases and J by 0 bases, with 11 bases between them. The CDR3 is 15 residues long. The CDR3 DNA reads TGTGCCACCAGTGAACCTGGACAGATGAACACTGAAGCTTTCTTT. This gives the protein CATSEPGQMNTEAFF.

For this clone: It differs at one base from a far larger clone, so likely a read error. This chain joins TRBV15 and TRBJ2-7, with 9 bases identical to TRBD1. Germline trimming cut 5 bases from V and 4 bases from J; bases unmatched to any gene: 3. CDR1 LNHNV and CDR2 YYDKDF come from the germline V gene (reference sequence). This CDR3 is built from 13 residues. CDR3 sequence reads: CATSWGQGYEQYF. CDR3 nucleotides: TGTGCCACCAGCTGGGGACAGGGTTACGAGCAGTACTTC.

The V and J genes are TRBV29-1 and TRBJ2-1, with 7 nucleotides matching TRBD2. Germline V gives CDR1 SQVTM, CDR2 ANQGSEA. The trim removed 8 bases at V and 3 bases at J, leaving 16 bases unmatched. CDR3 length: 16 residues. The CDR3 DNA reads TGCAGCCTCAGTGGCGGTAGAAGGGAGGGCTACAATGAGCAGTTCTTC. Encoded protein: CSLSGGRREGYNEQFF.

This rearrangement joins TRBV12-1 to TRBJ2-7; TRBD2 is the table's D call and was not checked against the DNA. TRBV12-1 is designated a pseudogene. CDR3 size: 15 residues. CDR3 nucleotide sequence: TGTGCCAGCAGCTTTTCCAGGACTAGCGATTACGAGCAGTACGTC. It encodes CASSFSRTSDYEQYV.